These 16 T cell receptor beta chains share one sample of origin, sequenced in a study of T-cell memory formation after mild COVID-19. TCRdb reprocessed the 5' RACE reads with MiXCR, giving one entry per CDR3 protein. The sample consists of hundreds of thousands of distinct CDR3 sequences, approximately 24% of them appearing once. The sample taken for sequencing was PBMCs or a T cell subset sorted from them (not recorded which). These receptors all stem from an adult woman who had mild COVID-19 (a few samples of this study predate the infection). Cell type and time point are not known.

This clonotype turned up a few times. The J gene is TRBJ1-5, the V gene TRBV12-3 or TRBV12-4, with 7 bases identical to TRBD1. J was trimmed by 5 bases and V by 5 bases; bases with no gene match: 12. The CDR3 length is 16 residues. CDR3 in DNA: TGTGCCAGCAGTCCAATGTCCAGGGGGTGGGATCAGCCCCAGCATTTT. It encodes CASSPMSRGWDQPQHF.

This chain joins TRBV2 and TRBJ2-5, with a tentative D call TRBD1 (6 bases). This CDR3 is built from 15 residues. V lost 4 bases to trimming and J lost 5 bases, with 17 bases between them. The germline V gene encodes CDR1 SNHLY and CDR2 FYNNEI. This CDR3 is CASSAGTQGLETQYF. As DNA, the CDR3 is TGTGCCAGCAGTGCCGGGACCCAGGGGTTGGAGACCCAGTACTTC.

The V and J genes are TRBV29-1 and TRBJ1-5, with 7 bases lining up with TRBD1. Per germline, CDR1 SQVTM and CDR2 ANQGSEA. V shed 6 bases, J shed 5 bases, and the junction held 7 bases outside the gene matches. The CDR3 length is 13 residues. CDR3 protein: CSVAPGQDQPQHF. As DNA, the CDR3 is TGCAGCGTCGCCCCTGGACAGGATCAGCCCCAGCATTTT.

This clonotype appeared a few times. CDR3 DNA: TGTGCCAGTACCTTGGACAGGGGTAGAAGTGAGCAGTTCTTC. Translating gives CASTLDRGRSEQFF. V and J are TRBV19 and TRBJ2-1; 9 nucleotides match TRBD1. The CDR3 length is 14 residues. Trimming cost V 7 bases and J 9 bases; bases outside gene matches: 10. Germline CDR1 reads LNHDA; CDR2 reads SQIVND (reference sequence).

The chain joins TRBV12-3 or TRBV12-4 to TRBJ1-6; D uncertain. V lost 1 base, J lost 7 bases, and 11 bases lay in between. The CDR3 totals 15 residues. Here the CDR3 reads CASSLDLRWNSPLHF. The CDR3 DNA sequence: TGTGCCAGCAGTTTAGACCTGAGGTGGAATTCACCCCTCCACTTT.

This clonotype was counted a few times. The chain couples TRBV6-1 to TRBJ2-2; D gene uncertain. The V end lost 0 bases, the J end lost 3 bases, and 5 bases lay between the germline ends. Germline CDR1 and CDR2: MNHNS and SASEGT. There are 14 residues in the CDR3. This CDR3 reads CASSEALDTGELFF. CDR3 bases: TGTGCCAGCAGTGAAGCACTTGACACCGGGGAGCTGTTTTTT.

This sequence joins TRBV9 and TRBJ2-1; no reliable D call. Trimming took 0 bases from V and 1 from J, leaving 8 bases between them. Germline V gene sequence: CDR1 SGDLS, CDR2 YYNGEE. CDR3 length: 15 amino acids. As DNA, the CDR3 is TGTGCCAGCAGCGTAGCGGGTTTATCCTACAATGAGCAGTTCTTC. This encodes CASSVAGLSYNEQFF.

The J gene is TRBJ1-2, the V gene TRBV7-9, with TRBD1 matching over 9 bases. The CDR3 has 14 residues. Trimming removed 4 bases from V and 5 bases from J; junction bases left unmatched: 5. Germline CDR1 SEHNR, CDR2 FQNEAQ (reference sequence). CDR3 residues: CASSSTGGFYGYTF. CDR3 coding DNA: TGTGCCAGCAGCTCTACAGGGGGCTTTTATGGCTACACCTTC.

The CDR3, as DNA: TGTGCCAGCAGTTTAAGGTGGGCGGGTGGCTACGAGCAGTACTTC. It translates to CASSLRWAGGYEQYF. The chain employs TRBV28 and TRBJ2-7; tentative D call: TRBD2 (5 bases). This CDR3 spans 15 amino acids. Per the germline V gene, CDR1 is MDHEN and CDR2 is SYDVKM. The V and J ends lost 2 bases and 3 bases respectively, with 14 bases between them.

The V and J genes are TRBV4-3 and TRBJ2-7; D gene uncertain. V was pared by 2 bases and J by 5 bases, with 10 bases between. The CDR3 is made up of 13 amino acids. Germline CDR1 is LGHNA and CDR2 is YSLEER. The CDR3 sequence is CASSQYRGHEQYF. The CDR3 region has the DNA TGCGCCAGCAGCCAATACAGAGGCCACGAGCAGTACTTC.

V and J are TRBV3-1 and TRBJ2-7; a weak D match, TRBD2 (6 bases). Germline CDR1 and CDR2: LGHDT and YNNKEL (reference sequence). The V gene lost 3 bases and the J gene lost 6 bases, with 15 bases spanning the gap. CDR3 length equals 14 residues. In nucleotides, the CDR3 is TGTGCCAGCAGCCAGACTCCGACTAGAGGCGAGCAGTACTTC. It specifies CASSQTPTRGEQYF.

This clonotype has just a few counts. This CDR3 is CASSEGLAGVLEQYF. The CDR3 DNA follows: TGCGCCAGCAGCGAGGGACTAGCGGGAGTCTTAGAGCAGTACTTC. This sequence joins TRBV5-1 and TRBJ2-7, with 14 positions matching TRBD2. V trimming: 4 bases; J trimming: 7 bases; junction bases outside the gene matches: 7. Germline values: CDR1 SGHRS, CDR2 YFSETQ. The CDR3 loop spans 15 amino acids.

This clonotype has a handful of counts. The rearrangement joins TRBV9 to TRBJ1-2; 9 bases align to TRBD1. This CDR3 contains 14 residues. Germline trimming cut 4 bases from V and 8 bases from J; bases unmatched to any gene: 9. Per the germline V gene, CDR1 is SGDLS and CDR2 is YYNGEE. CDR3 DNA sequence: TGTGCCAGCAGCACATTACAGGGGGCTAGGGGCTACACCTTC. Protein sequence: CASSTLQGARGYTF. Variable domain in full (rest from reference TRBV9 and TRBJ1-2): DSGVTQTPKHLITATGQRVTLRCSPRSGDLSVYWYQQSLDQGLQFLIQYYNGEERAKGNILERFSAQQFPDLHSELNLSSLELGDSALYFCASSTLQGARGYTFGSGTRLTVV.

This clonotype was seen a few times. The CDR3 DNA follows: TGTGCCAGCAGTTCACAGGGGATAAGGGCTTCACCCCTCCACTTT. Translating gives CASSSQGIRASPLHF. The chain carries TRBV12-3 or TRBV12-4 and TRBJ1-6; 7 bases agree with TRBD1. The CDR3 sequence is 15 residues long. Trimming cost V 4 bases and J 9 bases; bases outside gene matches: 9.

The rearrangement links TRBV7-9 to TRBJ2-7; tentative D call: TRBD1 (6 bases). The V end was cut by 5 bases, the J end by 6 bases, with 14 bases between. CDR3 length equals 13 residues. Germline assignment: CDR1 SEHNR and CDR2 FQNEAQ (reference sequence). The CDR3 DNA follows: TGTGCCAGCAGCCCCCCCCCAGGGGTCGAGCAGTACTTC. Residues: CASSPPPGVEQYF.

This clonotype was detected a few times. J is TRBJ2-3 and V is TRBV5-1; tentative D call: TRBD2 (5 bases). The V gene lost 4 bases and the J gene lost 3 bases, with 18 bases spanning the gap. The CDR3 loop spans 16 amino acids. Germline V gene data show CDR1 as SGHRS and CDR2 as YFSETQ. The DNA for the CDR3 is TGCGCCAGCAGCCCCGGATCAATCGGCGGGACAGATACGCAGTATTTT. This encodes CASSPGSIGGTDTQYF. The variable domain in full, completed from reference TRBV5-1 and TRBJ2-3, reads KAGVTQTPRYLIKTRGQQVTLSCSPISGHRSVSWYQQTPGQGLQFLFEYFSETQRNKGNFPGRFSGRQFSNSRSEMNVSTLELGDSALYLCASSPGSIGGTDTQYFGPGTRLTVL.